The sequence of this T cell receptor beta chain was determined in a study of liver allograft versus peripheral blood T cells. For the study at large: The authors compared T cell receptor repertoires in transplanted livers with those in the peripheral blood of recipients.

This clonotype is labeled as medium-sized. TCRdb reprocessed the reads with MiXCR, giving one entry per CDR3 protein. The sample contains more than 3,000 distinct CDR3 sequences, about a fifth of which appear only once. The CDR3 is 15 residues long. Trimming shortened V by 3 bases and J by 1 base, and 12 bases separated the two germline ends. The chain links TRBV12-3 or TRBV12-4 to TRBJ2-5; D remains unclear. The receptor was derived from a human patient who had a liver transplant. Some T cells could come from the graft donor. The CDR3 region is CASSFTGTVQETQYF. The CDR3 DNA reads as TGTGCCAGCAGTTTTACCGGAACCGTCCAAGAGACCCAGTACTTC.